The present T cell receptor beta chain was sequenced within a study of T cells after yellow fever vaccination. Study-level information: Preparation used SMART-Seq v4 Ultra Low Input for the low-cell-number fractions.

Points from the study as a whole: A faster peak, day 5 versus 15, was reached by the weaker secondary response.

Each CDR3 protein is one row after TCRdb ran MiXCR on the 5' RACE reads. Here the sample spans hundreds of thousands of distinct CDR3 sequences, around a tenth being singletons. With regard to this clonotype: The antigen remains undetermined.

Germline CDR1 is MNHEY and CDR2 is SVGAGI. The length of the CDR3 is 15 residues. V shed 2 bases and J shed 4 bases, with 14 bases lying between them. The receptor's source is a man between 18 and 29 years old who received the YFV17D yellow fever vaccine. The V and J genes are TRBV6-5 and TRBJ2-5; possibly TRBD2 for D (5 bases). The sequences come from PBMCs, collected on the day of the first yellow fever vaccination. This CDR3 reads CASSYIGLAGETQYF. The CDR3 nucleotides are TGTGCCAGCAGTTACATTGGCCTCGCGGGAGAGACCCAGTACTTC.